This T cell receptor (beta chain) was sequenced for a study of CD8+ T cells in alopecia areata. CDR1 and CDR2 (germline): ENHRY, SYGVKD. Trimming cost V 6 bases and J 9 bases; bases outside gene matches: 4. CDR3 length equals 12 residues. In this sample, this clone turned up a few times. Its antigen remains unknown. From PBMCs, CD4+ and CD8+ T cells were sorted. As the sequencing template, cDNA was produced by extracting RNA and reverse transcribing it. The method was immunoSEQ multiplex PCR; TCRdb's version includes in-frame clones alone and lacks a portion of them. The sample lists some 110,000 clones, 55% to 80% occurring once. Findings of the study overall: Scalp sample data also include resident alphabeta T cells from normal skin. Although TCR sharing was seen in mice, sharing across patients was less clear, possibly for HLA-related reasons.

This clonotype originated in a human donor in good health. Sequencing was performed on CD4+ T cells sorted from blood. The chain has TRBV10-3 and TRBJ2-1, with 8 nucleotides matching TRBD2. This CDR3 is CAISLSGGEQFF. The CDR3 nucleotides read TGTGCCATCAGCTTAAGCGGGGGTGAGCAGTTCTTC.